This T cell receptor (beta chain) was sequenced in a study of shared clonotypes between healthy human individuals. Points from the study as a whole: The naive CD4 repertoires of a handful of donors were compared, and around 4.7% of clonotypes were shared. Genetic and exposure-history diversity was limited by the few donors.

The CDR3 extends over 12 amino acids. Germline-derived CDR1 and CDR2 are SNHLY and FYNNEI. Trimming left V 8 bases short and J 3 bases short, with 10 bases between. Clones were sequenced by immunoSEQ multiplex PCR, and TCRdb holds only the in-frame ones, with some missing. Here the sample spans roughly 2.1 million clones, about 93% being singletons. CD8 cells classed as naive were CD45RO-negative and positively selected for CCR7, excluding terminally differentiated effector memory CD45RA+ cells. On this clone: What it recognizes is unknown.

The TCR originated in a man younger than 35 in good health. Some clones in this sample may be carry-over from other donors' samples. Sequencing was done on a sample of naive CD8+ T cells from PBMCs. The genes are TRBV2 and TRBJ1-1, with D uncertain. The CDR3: CASGPGYTEAFF. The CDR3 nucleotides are TGTGCCAGCGGGCCGGGATACACTGAAGCTTTCTTT.